Below, 32 T cell receptor beta chains from the same sample are listed, as sequenced in a study of T cells after yellow fever vaccination. Via MiXCR, TCRdb re-called the 5' RACE reads, giving one row per CDR3 protein. The table lists approximately 120,000 distinct CDR3 sequences, 7.4% of them singletons, with just under 2.5% in the top ten. Specimen: CD4+ T cells sorted from PBMCs, collected 9 to 11 days after the first yellow fever vaccination. All receptors come from a man younger than 30 who received the YFV17D yellow fever vaccine.

This clonotype has only a few counts. The gene calls are TRBV20-1 and TRBJ1-2; unclear D gene. The CDR3 is 17 amino acids. The germline CDR1 and CDR2 sequences are DFQATT and SNEGSKA (reference sequence). Deletions cut 0 bases from V and 1 base from J, with 18 bases between. For the CDR3, the DNA is TGCAGTGCTAGAGATTTAATGGCGGTTGACTTTAACTATGGCTACACCTTC. Encoded protein: CSARDLMAVDFNYGYTF.

This clonotype came up many times. This rearrangement joins TRBV7-2 to TRBJ1-3; no clear D. V lost 5 bases and J 0 bases, leaving 14 bases between the germline ends. This CDR3 is built from 16 residues. Germline V gene data show CDR1 as SGHTA and CDR2 as FQGNSA. DNA of the CDR3: TGTGCCAGCAGCCTATGGGCAGACATCTCTGGAAACACCATATATTTT. As protein: CASSLWADISGNTIYF.

This clonotype was detected ten times or more. The chain combines TRBV7-2 with TRBJ2-7; perhaps TRBD1 as D (6 bases). The CDR3 is 14 amino acids. CDR1 and CDR2 (germline): SGHTA, FQGNSA. V was trimmed by 2 bases and J by 5 bases, leaving 13 bases between them. CDR3 sequence reads: CASSLYGRGNEQYF. CDR3 DNA sequence: TGTGCCAGCAGCTTATATGGCAGGGGAAACGAGCAGTACTTC.

This clonotype was seen many times. The chain uses TRBV5-5 and TRBJ1-1; D not resolved. The germline V and J ends were trimmed by 2 bases and 3 bases, with 5 bases remaining between them. Germline lookup yields CDR1 SGHKS and CDR2 YYEKEE (reference sequence). The CDR3 consists of 12 residues. Here the CDR3 DNA reads TGTGCCAGCAGCTTTGAGGACACTGAAGCTTTCTTT. This codes for CASSFEDTEAFF.

Ten or more counts support this clonotype. This chain links TRBV20-1 with TRBJ1-1, with D perhaps TRBD1 (5 bases). Germline V gene lookup returns CDR1 DFQATT and CDR2 SNEGSKA (reference sequence). This CDR3 has 17 amino acids. V shed 1 base and J shed 4 bases, with 22 bases lying between them. In DNA, the CDR3 is TGCAGTGCTAGAGGCGGGCGGGGGGGATCCTTCAGCACTGAAGCTTTCTTT. It is translated as CSARGGRGGSFSTEAFF.

Ten or more counts support this clonotype. J is TRBJ1-2 and V is TRBV20-1; D may be TRBD1 (6 bases). This CDR3 region has 11 residues. The V end lost 3 bases, the J end lost 7 bases, and 9 bases lay between the germline ends. From germline, CDR1 is DFQATT and CDR2 SNEGSKA (reference sequence). The chain's CDR3 is CSASGGLGYTF. The CDR3 coding sequence is TGCAGTGCTAGTGGGGGGCTTGGCTACACCTTC.

This clonotype was detected many times. Mismatch with germline at one junction end may stem from a read error. The chain recombines TRBV12-3 or TRBV12-4 with TRBJ2-1, with 12 nucleotides matching TRBD1. The CDR3 consists of 13 residues. CDR3 protein: CASTRGQGASRDF. DNA of the CDR3: TGTGCCAGCACGAGGGGACAGGGGGCCTCAAGGGACTTC.

At least ten counts were recorded for this clonotype. The chain joins TRBV5-4 to TRBJ2-3, with 8 bases that match TRBD1. The CDR3 loop spans 16 amino acids. V shed 4 bases, J shed 2 bases, and the junction held 9 bases outside the gene matches. The germline V gene encodes CDR1 SGHNT and CDR2 YYREEE (reference sequence). In DNA, the CDR3 is TGTGCCAGCAGCCAGGACCGGGACAGGTTCACAGATACGCAGTATTTT. It is translated as CASSQDRDRFTDTQYF. The whole variable domain, remainder taken from reference TRBV5-4 and TRBJ2-3, is ETGVTQSPTHLIKTRGQQVTLRCSSQSGHNTVSWYQQALGQGPQFIFQYYREEENGRGNFPPRFSGLQFPNYSSELNVNALELDDSALYLCASSQDRDRFTDTQYFGPGTRLTVL.

This clonotype has ten or more counts. This chain joins TRBV12-3 or TRBV12-4 and TRBJ2-1; perhaps TRBD2 as D (6 bases). Trimming removed 5 bases from V and 14 bases from J, with 19 bases in between. CDR3 length equals 13 residues. The DNA for the CDR3 is TGTGCCAGCAGTCCCAACTGGGGGGATTTAGAGTTCTTC. This translates into CASSPNWGDLEFF.

About this clonotype itself: Since a much larger clone is just one base distant, this may be a read error. The chain combines TRBV5-8 with TRBJ2-3, with D possibly being TRBD2 (5 bases). V shed 7 bases and J shed 2 bases, with 14 bases lying between them. The germline gives CDR1 SGHTS, CDR2 YDEGEE. This CDR3 spans 14 amino acids. CDR3 protein: CASGSGVYTDTQYF. CDR3 bases: TGTGCCAGCGGTTCCGGGGTCTACACAGATACGCAGTATTTT. Based on the CDR3 plus reference TRBV5-8 and TRBJ2-3, the full variable domain is EAGVTQSPTHLIKTRGQQATLRCSPISGHTSVYWYQQALGLGLQFLLWYDEGEERNRGNFPPRFSGRQFPNYSSELNVNALELEDSALYLCASGSGVYTDTQYFGPGTRLTVL.

This clonotype was found many times. This chain joins TRBV12-3 or TRBV12-4 and TRBJ2-5, with no clear D. CDR3 size: 13 residues. Trimming took 4 bases from V and 3 from J, leaving 9 bases between them. CDR3 protein: CASSSEKEETQYF. The CDR3 DNA reads TGTGCCAGCAGTTCAGAAAAGGAAGAGACCCAGTACTTC.

This clonotype was picked up a small number of times. J is TRBJ2-7 and V is TRBV12-3 or TRBV12-4; tentatively, D is TRBD1 (6 bases). Trimming took 6 bases from V and 5 from J, leaving 14 bases between them. The CDR3 has 13 residues. The DNA of the CDR3 is TGTGCCAGCAGCAACAGGGCGTGGAACGAGCAGTACTTC. Amino acid sequence: CASSNRAWNEQYF.

This chain uses TRBV20-1 with TRBJ1-2; D perhaps matches TRBD1 (5 bases). V dropped 1 base and J dropped 5 bases, with 20 bases sitting between them. Germline lookup yields CDR1 DFQATT and CDR2 SNEGSKA (reference sequence). This CDR3 contains 16 residues. Here the CDR3 DNA reads TGCAGTGCTAGAGCGCCCGGGGTATGGGGACGATATGGCTACACCTTC. Its translation: CSARAPGVWGRYGYTF.

This clonotype has ten or more counts. The chain joins TRBV12-3 or TRBV12-4 to TRBJ2-5, with 7 positions matching TRBD1. V shed 4 bases, J shed 5 bases, and the junction held 7 bases outside the gene matches. The CDR3 runs 14 residues. The CDR3 sequence is CASSSFTGEETQYF. Written as DNA, the CDR3 is TGTGCCAGCAGTTCCTTCACAGGGGAGGAGACCCAGTACTTC.

In this sample, this clonotype turned up many times. This chain joins TRBV5-1 and TRBJ1-6; D remains ambiguous. V lost 4 bases and J lost 8, with 10 bases in between. CDR3 length: 13 residues. Germline CDR1 is SGHRS and CDR2 is YFSETQ. CDR3 DNA: TGCGCCAGCAGCCTGGGGAGGGATTCACCCCTCCACTTT. It codes for CASSLGRDSPLHF.

There are many counts of this clonotype. Without the conserved terminal phenylalanine or tryptophan, this CDR3 likely stems from a read error. The DNA is omitted, as the CDR3 cannot be located on it reliably, and the CDR3 follows TCRdb's listing. This chain connects TRBV5-1 to TRBJ2-7; TRBD2, the table's D call, was not compared with the DNA. The CDR3 is 14 amino acids long, termini counted. Germline CDR1 is SGHRS and CDR2 is YFSETQ. The CDR3 here is CASSPPGLELGSTS.

The chain is built from TRBV7-2 and TRBJ2-1; either TRBD1 or TRBD2 may fit D (5 bases each). Germline lookup yields CDR1 SGHTA and CDR2 FQGNSA. V was clipped by 5 bases and J by 4 bases, with 15 bases between them. The CDR3 runs to 15 residues. The chain's CDR3 is CASSAPRDQYNEQFF. DNA of the CDR3: TGTGCCAGCAGCGCCCCCCGGGACCAGTACAATGAGCAGTTCTTC.

This chain connects TRBV12-3 or TRBV12-4 to TRBJ2-1; TRBD1 agrees at 10 bases. CDR3 length: 15 amino acids. V was pared by 0 bases and J by 15 bases, with 11 bases of the junction left unmatched. CDR3 sequence reads: CASSLAVPGQGRGFF. CDR3 DNA sequence: TGTGCCAGCAGTTTAGCGGTCCCGGGACAGGGGAGGGGGTTCTTC.

In its sample, this clonotype was seen many times. The rearrangement uses TRBV2 and TRBJ1-1; TRBD1 matches 9 bases. This CDR3 has 13 residues. V was clipped by 6 bases and J by 7 bases; unmatched bases: 6. CDR1 is SNHLY, CDR2 FYNNEI, per germline. CDR3: CASRGQGLLEAFF. The CDR3 coding sequence is TGTGCCAGCAGGGGACAGGGTCTTCTTGAAGCTTTCTTT.

Many counts were recorded for this clonotype. The chain's CDR3 is CASSLAQREINEQFF. The CDR3 DNA is TGCGCCAGCAGCTTGGCCCAGCGGGAGATCAATGAGCAGTTCTTC. The V gene is TRBV5-1, the J gene TRBJ2-1; 8 bases are a match to TRBD2. The CDR3 runs 15 residues. Germline V gives CDR1 SGHRS, CDR2 YFSETQ. V lost 0 bases and J lost 6; bases outside the gene matches: 5.

This clonotype was counted ten times or more. The chain recombines TRBV27 with TRBJ1-2; D is perhaps TRBD1 (5 bases). The germline V gene has CDR1 MNHEY and CDR2 SMNVEV (reference sequence). This CDR3 comprises 14 residues. With 5 bases removed from V and 4 bases from J, the gap between germline ends came to 14 bases. This CDR3 reads CASSRIRDAYGYTF. The CDR3 nucleotides are TGTGCCAGCAGTCGAATCAGGGATGCCTATGGCTACACCTTC.

This clonotype was recorded at least ten times. The gene calls are TRBV27 and TRBJ2-2; D gene unclear. CDR1 MNHEY and CDR2 SMNVEV come from the germline V gene (reference sequence). The CDR3 loop spans 15 amino acids. The ends were cut back, 2 bases at V and 1 base at J, with 8 bases in the middle. CDR3 coding DNA: TGTGCCAGCAGTTTACGGGCAGGGAACACCGGGGAGCTGTTTTTT. Its protein is CASSLRAGNTGELFF.

This clonotype was observed at least ten times. The chain uses TRBV10-2 and TRBJ2-3; no firm D call. The CDR3 sequence is 13 residues long. CDR1 and CDR2 (germline): WSHSY, SAAADI. V was clipped by 7 bases and J by 6 bases, with 14 bases between them. The CDR3: CASKNYPEDTQYF. CDR3 DNA: TGCGCCAGCAAAAACTACCCGGAGGATACGCAGTATTTT.

This clonotype was counted at least ten times. The chain carries TRBV7-2 and TRBJ1-2; 7 bases align to TRBD1. In germline, CDR1 is SGHTA, CDR2 FQGNSA. CDR3 length: 15 amino acids. The junction had 9 bases not matched to a gene; V was cut back by 4 bases and J by 4 bases. The CDR3 DNA reads TGTGCCAGCAGCTCAGAAGTGACAGGGAGCTATGGCTACACCTTC. This encodes CASSSEVTGSYGYTF. The whole variable domain, filled in from reference TRBV7-2 and TRBJ1-2, reads GAGVSQSPSNKVTEKGKDVELRCDPISGHTALYWYRQSLGQGLEFLIYFQGNSAPDKSGLPSDRFSAERTGGSVSTLTIQRTQQEDSAVYLCASSSEVTGSYGYTFGSGTRLTVV.

This clonotype showed up just a few times. The V and J genes are TRBV6-5 and TRBJ1-2; a possible D gene is TRBD1 (5 bases). The length of the CDR3 is 13 residues. V was trimmed by 6 bases and J by 5 bases, leaving 13 bases between them. CDR1 and CDR2 from the germline V gene are MNHEY and SVGAGI. The CDR3 protein is CASSKQQGYGYTF. CDR3 sequence (DNA): TGTGCCAGCAGCAAGCAGCAGGGATATGGCTACACCTTC.

This clonotype came up many times. V and J are TRBV7-9 and TRBJ1-1; 7 nucleotides match TRBD1. This CDR3 comprises 15 residues. V gave up 5 bases and J gave up 0 bases; unmatched junction bases: 6. Per germline, CDR1 SEHNR and CDR2 FQNEAQ (reference sequence). CDR3 sequence: CASSPRDRLNTEAFF. DNA of the CDR3: TGTGCCAGCAGCCCCCGGGACAGATTGAACACTGAAGCTTTCTTT.

This clonotype was counted at least ten times. J is TRBJ2-3 and V is TRBV29-1; D is undetermined. Germline CDR1 reads SQVTM; CDR2 reads ANQGSEA. This CDR3 has 16 residues. Trimming left V 3 bases short and J 1 base short, with 17 bases between. The CDR3 DNA follows: TGCAGCGTTGAGTTCGGTATTGGTGGGGGCACAGATACGCAGTATTTT. Its protein is CSVEFGIGGGTDTQYF.

V usage is TRBV6-2 or TRBV6-3 and J usage is TRBJ1-5; tentatively, D is TRBD1 (6 bases). Trimming took 4 bases from V and 6 from J, leaving 16 bases between them. Germline V gene sequence: CDR1 MNHEY, CDR2 SVGEGT. This CDR3 has 15 residues. The CDR3, as DNA: TGTGCCAGCAGTTTAACATCAGGGGTGGGTCAGCCCCAGCATTTT. Protein sequence: CASSLTSGVGQPQHF.

The genes are TRBV19 and TRBJ2-1; TRBD2 matches 10 bases. Germline lookup yields CDR1 LNHDA and CDR2 SQIVND (reference sequence). This CDR3 is 14 amino acids long. The V segment lost 4 bases and the J segment 5 bases; nucleotides outside the gene matches: 2. This CDR3 reads CASSRLAGHNEQFF. The CDR3, as DNA: TGTGCCAGTAGTAGACTAGCGGGCCACAATGAGCAGTTCTTC.

This clonotype was picked up many times. V gene TRBV12-3 or TRBV12-4 combines with J gene TRBJ2-7, with 8 nucleotides matching TRBD1. The J segment lost 5 bases and the V segment lost 5 bases, leaving 8 bases of the junction unmatched. The CDR3 sequence is 14 residues long. The CDR3 sequence is CASSPDRGRDEQYV. CDR3 DNA: TGTGCCAGCAGTCCCGACAGGGGCCGGGACGAGCAGTACGTC.

This clonotype came up many times. CDR3 in amino acids: CASRAAPRDRILNQPQHF. CDR3 in DNA: TGTGCCAGCAGAGCGGCCCCCCGGGACAGGATCCTCAATCAGCCCCAGCATTTT. The chain recombines TRBV6-4 with TRBJ1-5, with 8 bases that match TRBD1. Trimming cost V 6 bases and J 3 bases; bases outside gene matches: 16. The CDR3 contains 18 residues. Germline lookup yields CDR1 MRHNA and CDR2 SNTAGT.

The table lists this clonotype with many counts. This rearrangement joins TRBV4-3 to TRBJ1-1, with TRBD1 as a possible D gene (6 bases). Trimming removed 5 bases from V and 3 bases from J, with 10 bases in between. Germline CDR1 and CDR2: LGHNA and YSLEER. The CDR3 runs 13 residues. The CDR3 DNA sequence: TGCGCCAGCAGCAACAGGGCGGACACTGAAGCTTTCTTT. Its translation is CASSNRADTEAFF.